Presented here are 13 T cell receptor beta chains from one specimen sequenced in a study of shared clonotypes between healthy human individuals. Libraries were prepared by immunoSEQ multiplex PCR; TCRdb keeps only in-frame clonotypes and omits some of them. The sample has 2.5 million or so clones; approximately 94% are singletons. The source material was naive CD4+ T cells sorted from blood. Subset specified: CD45RA+ positively selected. The receptors come from a man between 18 and 29 years old in good health.

The chain joins TRBV7-2 to TRBJ2-1, with D perhaps TRBD2 (6 bases). Germline-derived CDR1 and CDR2 are SGHTA and FQGNSA. The CDR3 runs 16 residues. V dropped 1 base and J dropped 0 bases, with 10 bases sitting between them. CDR3 DNA: TGTGCCAGCAGCTTAGTACACGGGGGCTCCTACAATGAGCAGTTCTTC. It translates to CASSLVHGGSYNEQFF.

The chain links TRBV4-1 to TRBJ2-7, with 9 positions matching TRBD1. The CDR3 is 14 residues long. Germline-derived CDR1 and CDR2 are MGHRA and YSYEKL. V lost 0 bases and J lost 6; bases outside the gene matches: 3. CDR3 loop: CASSQETGGSEQYF. CDR3 coding DNA: TGCGCCAGCAGCCAAGAGACAGGGGGGAGCGAGCAGTACTTC.

The rearrangement joins TRBV11-1 to TRBJ1-1; no reliable D call. Germline V gene data show CDR1 as SGHAT and CDR2 as FQDESV (reference sequence). CDR3 length: 16 amino acids. Between the trimmed V and J ends, which lost 1 base and 0 bases, there was a span of 12 bases. In nucleotides, the CDR3 is TGTGCCAGCAGCTTAGTAGGGCAGCATATGAACACTGAAGCTTTCTTT. Translation gives CASSLVGQHMNTEAFF.

The rearrangement uses TRBV19 and TRBJ1-2, with D possibly TRBD1 on 6 matching bases. Between the trimmed V and J ends, which lost 9 bases and 5 bases, there was a span of 22 bases. Germline CDR1 and CDR2: LNHDA and SQIVND (reference sequence). This CDR3 is 15 amino acids long. The CDR3: CASGGPGPGDYGYTF. CDR3 in DNA: TGTGCCAGCGGGGGCCCGGGCCCTGGGGATTATGGCTACACCTTC.

The chain joins TRBV5-4 to TRBJ2-1, with D possibly matching TRBD1 (5 bases). V shed 0 bases and J shed 10 bases, with 11 bases lying between them. Germline V lookup: CDR1 SGHNT, CDR2 YYREEE (reference sequence). This CDR3 contains 13 residues. The CDR3 DNA follows: TGTGCCAGCAGCTTGGATCAGGGTTTGGAGCAGTTCTTC. Amino acids: CASSLDQGLEQFF.

This clone was seen just once. The chain joins TRBV10-3 to TRBJ1-1; no definite D call. The germline gives CDR1 ENHRY, CDR2 SYGVKD. The CDR3 extends over 14 amino acids. The V end lost 2 bases, the J end lost 1 base, and 8 bases lay between the germline ends. The CDR3 sequence: CAISEGNRNTEAFF. CDR3 nucleotide sequence: TGTGCCATCAGTGAGGGCAACAGGAACACTGAAGCTTTCTTT.

This chain uses TRBV6-5 with TRBJ1-2, with D unresolved. The CDR3 is made up of 14 amino acids. CDR1 MNHEY and CDR2 SVGAGI come from the germline V gene. The germline V and J ends were trimmed by 0 bases and 7 bases, with 12 bases remaining between them. CDR3 coding DNA: TGTGCCAGCAGTTACTCTGTCGGATTAGGTGGCTACACCTTC. Translated, it gives CASSYSVGLGGYTF.

CDR3 nucleotides: TGCAGCGTTGAAGATGGACAGGGGGCATGGGAGCAGTACTTC. This gives the protein CSVEDGQGAWEQYF. This chain links TRBV29-1 with TRBJ2-7; 11 positions match TRBD1. CDR1 is SQVTM, CDR2 ANQGSEA, per germline. After removal of 0 bases from V and 7 bases from J, the junction contained 5 bases not matched to a gene. The length of the CDR3 is 14 residues.

This clone was detected only once. The J gene is TRBJ2-3, the V gene TRBV18; possible D gene TRBD2, 5 bases. Germline assignment: CDR1 KGHSH and CDR2 LQKENI. The V and J ends lost 6 bases and 4 bases respectively, with 11 bases between them. The CDR3 is made up of 13 amino acids. This CDR3 reads CASSPGSPDTQYF. CDR3 nucleotides: TGTGCCAGCTCGCCGGGGTCCCCAGATACGCAGTATTTT.

With respect to this clone: Other DNA sequences in the sample encode the same CDR3. The rearrangement links TRBV5-1 to TRBJ2-2, with 9 bases matching TRBD1. The CDR3 totals 15 residues. After removal of 4 bases from V and 5 bases from J, the junction contained 6 bases not matched to a gene. Germline-derived CDR1 and CDR2 are SGHRS and YFSETQ. The CDR3 is CASSPGQGWTGELFF. As DNA, the CDR3 is TGCGCCAGCAGCCCAGGACAGGGGTGGACCGGGGAGCTGTTTTTT.

The chain has TRBV4-1 and TRBJ1-1; tentatively, D is TRBD1 (6 bases). The CDR3 has 16 residues. V shed 5 bases and J shed 0 bases, with 16 bases lying between them. The germline V gene has CDR1 MGHRA and CDR2 YSYEKL. The CDR3 coding sequence is TGCGCCAGCAGCATTAGCACCGGACAGATGAACACTGAAGCTTTCTTT. It codes for CASSISTGQMNTEAFF.

Remarks on this clone: The sample holds other DNA sequences that translate to the same CDR3. This CDR3 reads CAISRDSNQPQHF. The CDR3 region has the DNA TGTGCCATCAGCCGCGACAGCAATCAGCCCCAGCATTTT. V gene TRBV10-3 combines with J gene TRBJ1-5; D unclear. Trimming cost V 6 bases and J 1 base, with 7 bases left between them. The germline CDR1 and CDR2 sequences are ENHRY and SYGVKD. There are 13 residues in the CDR3.

The rearrangement uses TRBV6-6 and TRBJ2-7; the D is unclear. Trimming took off 6 bases at V and 0 bases at J, with 9 bases between the two ends. The CDR3 covers 13 residues. Per germline, CDR1 MNHNY and CDR2 SVGAGI (reference sequence). CDR3 sequence: CASRSGLSYEQYF. CDR3 coding DNA: TGTGCCAGCAGATCAGGCCTCTCCTACGAGCAGTACTTC.